These 20 T cell receptor beta chains came from one sample sequenced in a study of T-cell memory formation after mild COVID-19. TCRdb reprocessed the 5' RACE reads with MiXCR, giving one entry per CDR3 protein. The sample lists roughly 380,000 distinct CDR3 sequences, around 27% occurring once. Sequencing was performed on PBMCs or a T cell subset sorted from them (not recorded which). The source is an adult woman who had mild COVID-19 (a few samples of this study predate the infection). Cell type and time point are not known.

This clonotype was picked up many times. This sequence joins TRBV24-1 and TRBJ1-2, with a possible D match to TRBD1 (6 bases). Trimming took off 7 bases at V and 2 bases at J, with 10 bases between the two ends. CDR1 and CDR2 from the germline V gene are KGHDR and SFDVKD. The CDR3 loop spans 13 amino acids. This CDR3 is CATRKGGNYGYTF. CDR3 nucleotides: TGTGCCACCAGGAAGGGGGGGAACTATGGCTACACCTTC.

This rearrangement joins TRBV11-3 to TRBJ2-7; 8 positions match TRBD1. Germline trimming cut 0 bases from V and 1 base from J; bases unmatched to any gene: 5. The CDR3 is made up of 16 amino acids. Germline values: CDR1 SGHNT, CDR2 YENEEA. DNA for the CDR3: TGTGCCAGCAGCTTAGATCCAGGGACAGGTTCCTACGAGCAGTACTTC. This encodes CASSLDPGTGSYEQYF.

The chain is built from TRBV10-3 and TRBJ2-2, with TRBD2 identical over 13 bases. The CDR3 covers 17 residues. The germline gives CDR1 ENHRY, CDR2 SYGVKD. V shed 6 bases, J shed 3 bases, and the junction held 7 bases outside the gene matches. CDR3 sequence: CAISGRTSGSDTGELFF. Written as DNA, the CDR3 is TGTGCCATCAGCGGTAGGACTAGCGGGAGTGACACCGGGGAGCTGTTTTTT.

At least ten counts were recorded for this clonotype. This chain connects TRBV29-1 to TRBJ2-7; 8 bases line up with TRBD2. Germline CDR1 SQVTM, CDR2 ANQGSEA. Trimming cost V 7 bases and J 2 bases; bases outside gene matches: 10. This CDR3 contains 14 residues. The DNA for the CDR3 is TGCAGCGCTGTCCGGGAGGGGGTACCCTACGAGCAGTACTTC. It codes for CSAVREGVPYEQYF.

The rearrangement uses TRBV7-6 and TRBJ2-2; D not resolved. The V and J ends lost 1 base and 3 bases respectively, with 12 bases between them. The CDR3 extends over 16 amino acids. CDR1 is SGHVS, CDR2 FNYEAQ, per germline. CDR3 sequence: CASSLGEQTYTGELFF. The CDR3 DNA follows: TGTGCCAGCAGCTTAGGGGAACAGACCTACACCGGGGAGCTGTTTTTT.

This clonotype has a handful of counts. The V and J genes are TRBV29-1 and TRBJ2-7; D unclear. Trimming cost V 4 bases and J 2 bases, with 12 bases left between them. The CDR3 contains 13 residues. Germline lookup yields CDR1 SQVTM and CDR2 ANQGSEA. The CDR3 is CSVARSGAYEQYF. CDR3 coding DNA: TGCAGCGTTGCCCGCTCTGGTGCCTACGAGCAGTACTTC.

V usage is TRBV3-1 and J usage is TRBJ2-7; a possible D gene is TRBD2 (5 bases). Germline lookup yields CDR1 LGHDT and CDR2 YNNKEL (reference sequence). This CDR3 contains 13 residues. V lost 4 bases to trimming and J lost 6 bases, with 13 bases between them. The CDR3 loop reads CASSRGPVAEQYF. CDR3 DNA: TGTGCCAGCAGCCGAGGGCCGGTTGCCGAGCAGTACTTC.

This clonotype was counted a few times. The chain has TRBV7-8 and TRBJ2-1; TRBD1 is a possible D gene (6 bases). In germline, CDR1 is SGHVS, CDR2 FQNEAQ. V shed 3 bases and J shed 5 bases, with 11 bases lying between them. There are 14 residues in the CDR3. CDR3 residues: CASSLRRTDNEQFF. The CDR3 bases are TGTGCCAGCAGCTTGCGGCGGACAGACAATGAGCAGTTCTTC. Together with reference TRBV7-8 and TRBJ2-1, the CDR3 gives the full variable domain: GAGVSQSPRYKVAKRGQDVALRCDPISGHVSLFWYQQALGQGPEFLTYFQNEAQLDKSGLPSDRFFAERPEGSVSTLKIQRTQQEDSAVYLCASSLRRTDNEQFFGPGTRLTVL.

The gene calls are TRBV29-1 and TRBJ2-7; D perhaps matches TRBD2 (6 bases). From germline, CDR1 is SQVTM and CDR2 ANQGSEA. Trimming removed 4 bases at V and 7 bases at J, with 20 bases between. This CDR3 is 14 amino acids long. The CDR3 spells CSVGRDSGALEQYF. The DNA of the CDR3 is TGCAGCGTTGGGCGGGACTCCGGGGCTTTGGAGCAGTACTTC.

This clonotype was recorded a few times. The V and J genes are TRBV24-1 and TRBJ2-3, with TRBD2 identical over 12 bases. V dropped 3 bases and J dropped 5; count of bases not matched to a gene: 8. This CDR3 region has 17 residues. CDR1 is KGHDR and CDR2 is SFDVKD in the germline V gene. The CDR3 region is CATSDPKPGLAGDTQYF. Here the CDR3 DNA reads TGTGCCACCAGTGATCCAAAACCGGGACTAGCGGGAGATACGCAGTATTTT.

This clonotype was seen only once. The rearrangement links TRBV7-8 to TRBJ1-4; D is ambiguous. Germline CDR1 and CDR2: SGHVS and FQNEAQ. The CDR3 loop spans 17 amino acids. V gave up 5 bases and J gave up 0 bases, with 16 bases separating them. The CDR3: CASSPYYSGATNEKLFF. The CDR3, as DNA: TGTGCCAGCAGCCCGTATTATAGCGGGGCAACTAATGAAAAACTGTTTTTT.

V and J are TRBV20-1 and TRBJ2-3; D possibly uses TRBD1 or TRBD2 (5 bases each). Deletions cut 6 bases from V and 3 bases from J, with 19 bases between. Germline V lookup: CDR1 DFQATT, CDR2 SNEGSKA (reference sequence). CDR3 length: 15 residues. The DNA of the CDR3 is TGCAGTGCCTCATGGACACCCCGAGGGACAGATACGCAGTATTTT. Its protein product is CSASWTPRGTDTQYF.

The chain employs TRBV9 and TRBJ2-7; tentatively, D is TRBD2 (5 bases). Germline CDR1 reads SGDLS; CDR2 reads YYNGEE. The CDR3 loop spans 14 amino acids. Deletions cut 4 bases from V and 2 bases from J, with 13 bases between. The CDR3 region is CASSPRVMPYEQYF. CDR3 DNA: TGTGCCAGCAGCCCGCGGGTCATGCCCTACGAGCAGTACTTC.

The chain joins TRBV24-1 to TRBJ2-1; D is possibly TRBD1 (5 bases). Trimming left V 6 bases short and J 9 bases short, with 8 bases between. The germline CDR1 and CDR2 sequences are KGHDR and SFDVKD. CDR3 size: 11 residues. This CDR3 reads CATSQGGEQFF. The DNA for the CDR3 is TGTGCCACCAGTCAGGGTGGTGAGCAGTTCTTC.

V is TRBV3-1 and J is TRBJ2-1; no clear D. V gave up 4 bases and J gave up 0 bases, with 7 bases separating them. CDR1 LGHDT and CDR2 YNNKEL come from the germline V gene (reference sequence). CDR3 length equals 14 residues. For the CDR3, the DNA is TGTGCCAGCAGCCCAACCCCCTCCTACAATGAGCAGTTCTTC. It yields the protein CASSPTPSYNEQFF.

V and J are TRBV20-1 and TRBJ2-1; D may be TRBD2 (7 bases). The germline CDR1 and CDR2 sequences are DFQATT and SNEGSKA (reference sequence). V was pared by 4 bases and J by 3 bases, with 13 bases between. CDR3 length: 14 residues. CDR3 protein: CSAMGGAVYNEQFF. In DNA form, the CDR3 reads TGCAGTGCTATGGGGGGGGCTGTCTACAATGAGCAGTTCTTC.

This clonotype was detected only a few times. The chain recombines TRBV29-1 with TRBJ2-1; D is perhaps TRBD1 (5 bases). The ends were cut back, 1 base at V and 7 bases at J, with 17 bases in the middle. This CDR3 comprises 15 residues. The germline gives CDR1 SQVTM, CDR2 ANQGSEA. The CDR3: CSVEGNSGGANEQFF. The CDR3 DNA sequence: TGCAGCGTTGAAGGAAACAGTGGTGGGGCAAATGAGCAGTTCTTC.

This chain links TRBV4-1 with TRBJ2-7; 7 bases match TRBD1. Per germline, CDR1 MGHRA and CDR2 YSYEKL. J lost 3 bases, V lost 3 bases, and 11 bases had no gene match. The CDR3 is 16 residues long. CDR3 nucleotide sequence: TGCGCCAGCAGCCACCGGGACAGTGACCCTTACTACGAGCAGTACTTC. This gives the protein CASSHRDSDPYYEQYF.

This rearrangement joins TRBV5-5 to TRBJ1-5; 8 bases align to TRBD1. There are 16 residues in the CDR3. Per germline, CDR1 SGHKS and CDR2 YYEKEE (reference sequence). V was clipped by 4 bases and J by 4 bases; unmatched bases: 10. CDR3 residues: CASSEYGTGDNQPQHF. CDR3 sequence (DNA): TGTGCCAGCAGCGAATATGGGACAGGTGATAATCAGCCCCAGCATTTT.

V is TRBV27 and J is TRBJ1-1; no definite D call. CDR1 is MNHEY and CDR2 is SMNVEV in the germline V gene (reference sequence). CDR3 length equals 14 residues. V was shortened by 2 bases and J by 7 bases, with 14 bases between the two germline ends. The CDR3 region is CASSLALGSGEAFF. The CDR3 bases are TGTGCCAGCAGTTTAGCGCTGGGGTCTGGTGAAGCTTTCTTT.